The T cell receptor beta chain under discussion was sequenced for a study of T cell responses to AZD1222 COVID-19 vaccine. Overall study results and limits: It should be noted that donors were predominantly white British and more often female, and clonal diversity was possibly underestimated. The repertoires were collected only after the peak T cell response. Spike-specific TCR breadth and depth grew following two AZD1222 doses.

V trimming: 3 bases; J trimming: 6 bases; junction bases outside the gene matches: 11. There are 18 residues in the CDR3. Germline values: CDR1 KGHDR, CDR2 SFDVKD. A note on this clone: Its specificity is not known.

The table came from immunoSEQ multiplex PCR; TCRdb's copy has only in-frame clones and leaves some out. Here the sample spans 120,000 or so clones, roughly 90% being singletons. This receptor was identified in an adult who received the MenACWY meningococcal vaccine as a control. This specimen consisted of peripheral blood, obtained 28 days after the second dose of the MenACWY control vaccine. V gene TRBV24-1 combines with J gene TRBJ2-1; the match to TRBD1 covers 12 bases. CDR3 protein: CATSDPGQGALAGNEQFF. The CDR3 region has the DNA TGTGCCACCAGTGATCCGGGACAGGGGGCTCTGGCCGGCAATGAGCAGTTCTTC.